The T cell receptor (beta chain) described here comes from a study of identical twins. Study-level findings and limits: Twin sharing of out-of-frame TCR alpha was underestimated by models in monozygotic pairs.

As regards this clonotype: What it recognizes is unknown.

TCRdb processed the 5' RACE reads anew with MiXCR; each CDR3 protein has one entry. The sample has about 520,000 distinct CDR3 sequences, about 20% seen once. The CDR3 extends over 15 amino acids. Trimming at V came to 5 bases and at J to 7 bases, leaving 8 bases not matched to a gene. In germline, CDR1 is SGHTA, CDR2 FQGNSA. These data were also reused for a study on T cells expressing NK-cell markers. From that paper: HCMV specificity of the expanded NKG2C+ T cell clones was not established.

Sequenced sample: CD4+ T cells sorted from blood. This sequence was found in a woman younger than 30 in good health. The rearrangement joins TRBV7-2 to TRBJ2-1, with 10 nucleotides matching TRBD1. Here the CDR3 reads CASSPRQGARNEQFF. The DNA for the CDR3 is TGTGCCAGCAGCCCCCGACAGGGGGCAAGAAATGAGCAGTTCTTC.